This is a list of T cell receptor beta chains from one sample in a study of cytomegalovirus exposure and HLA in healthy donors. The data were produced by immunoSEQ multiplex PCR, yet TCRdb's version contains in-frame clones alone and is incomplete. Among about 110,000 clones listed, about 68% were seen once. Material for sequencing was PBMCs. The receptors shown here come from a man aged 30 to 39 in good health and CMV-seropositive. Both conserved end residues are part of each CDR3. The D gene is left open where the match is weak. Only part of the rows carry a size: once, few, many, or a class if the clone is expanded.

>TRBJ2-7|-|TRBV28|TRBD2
TGTGCCAGCAGCCCCGGACTAGCGGGAACCTACGAGCAGTACTTC
CASSPGLAGTYEQYF
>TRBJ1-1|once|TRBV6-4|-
TGTGCCAGCAGGTTGCGGGAGGGTAGCACTGAAGCTTTCTTT
CASRLREGSTEAFF
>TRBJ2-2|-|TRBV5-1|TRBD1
TGCGCCAGCAGCTTGGGAACAGGGGGCAACACCGGGGAGCTGTTTTTT
CASSLGTGGNTGELFF
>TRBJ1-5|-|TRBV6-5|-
TGCGCCAGTAAGGGGGTCGGCACACAGCCCCAGCATTTT
CASKGVGTQPQHF
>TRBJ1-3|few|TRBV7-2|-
TGTGCCAGCAACCCGAGGGGGGGGTCCCCCTCTGGAAACACCATATATTTT
CASNPRGGSPSGNTIYF
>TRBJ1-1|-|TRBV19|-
TGTGCCAGTAGTATAGCAGTTAACACTGAAGCTTTCTTT
CASSIAVNTEAFF
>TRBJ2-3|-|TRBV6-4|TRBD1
TGTGCCATCGACAGGGGTTTGTTGGATACGCAGTATTTT
CAIDRGLLDTQYF
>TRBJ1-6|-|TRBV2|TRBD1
TGTGCCAGCAGCCCCGGGACAGGGCGGAATTCGCCCCTCCACTTT
CASSPGTGRNSPLHF
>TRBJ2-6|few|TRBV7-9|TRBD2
TGTGCCAGCAGCTTAGGGGGAGGGGTGGGGGCCAACGTCCTGACTTTC
CASSLGGGVGANVLTF
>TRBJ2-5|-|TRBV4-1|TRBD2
TGCGCCAGCAGCTCCGGACTAGCGGGGGGACTGGAGACCCAGTACTTC
CASSSGLAGGLETQYF
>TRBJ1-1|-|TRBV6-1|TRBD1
TGTGCCAGCAGTGAATTTACAGGGGGCGGGGACACTGAAGCTTTCTTT
CASSEFTGGGDTEAFF
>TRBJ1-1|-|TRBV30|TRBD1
TGTGCCTGGAGTGCCCTGGGACAGGGAAGAACTGAAGCTTTCTTT
CAWSALGQGRTEAFF
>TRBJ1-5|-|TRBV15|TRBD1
TGTGCCACCAGCAGAGATCCGACAGGGTCGCGCTGGCCCCAGCATTTT
CATSRDPTGSRWPQHF
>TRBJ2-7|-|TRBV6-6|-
TGTGCCAGCAGTCACTCGGGGAGAGCGAGCGAGCAGTACTTC
CASSHSGRASEQYF
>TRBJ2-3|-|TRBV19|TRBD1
TGTGCCAGTAGTGAACAGGGGGCGGATACGCAGTATTTT
CASSEQGADTQYF
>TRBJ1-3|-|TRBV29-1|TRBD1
TGCAGCGCCAGAGACAGGGCTGGGAACACCATATATTTT
CSARDRAGNTIYF
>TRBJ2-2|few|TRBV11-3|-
TGTGCCAGCAGCTTAGAAATAGCCGGGGAGCTGTTTTTT
CASSLEIAGELFF
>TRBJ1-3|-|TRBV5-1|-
TGCGCCAGCAGCGAAGGGAGAGGAAACACCATATATTTT
CASSEGRGNTIYF
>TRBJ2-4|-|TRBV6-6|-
TGTGCCAGCAGCCCGAGGGAAGGGGGGGAGAACATTCAGTACTTC
CASSPREGGENIQYF
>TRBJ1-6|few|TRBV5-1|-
TGCGCCAGCAGCAGCACAGGGTTGTGGGGTTCACCCCTCCACTTT
CASSSTGLWGSPLHF
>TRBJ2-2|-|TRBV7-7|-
TGTGCTAGCAGCCCCGCCGGGAACACCGGGGAGCTGTTTTTT
CASSPAGNTGELFF
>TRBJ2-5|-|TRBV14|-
TGTGCCAGCAGCCAAAGCACGTACAGGTGCGGACAGCCAGGGGATGGGACCCAGTACTTC
CASSQSTYRCGQPGDGTQYF
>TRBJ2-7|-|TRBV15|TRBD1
TGTGCCACCAGCAGAAGCCGGACAGGTTCCTACGAGCAGTACTTC
CATSRSRTGSYEQYF
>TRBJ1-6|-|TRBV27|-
TGTGCCAGCAGCCAGGTGCCAAATTCACCCCTCCACTTT
CASSQVPNSPLHF
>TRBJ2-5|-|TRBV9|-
TGTGCCAGCAGCGAGAGGGTCGATCCAGAGACCCAGTACTTC
CASSERVDPETQYF
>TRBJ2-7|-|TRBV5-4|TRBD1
TGTGCCAGCAGCTTCAGGGGGTCCTACGAGCAGTACTTC
CASSFRGSYEQYF
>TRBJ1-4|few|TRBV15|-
TGTGCCACCAGCAGGCCGGGGGCAACTAATGAAAAACTGTTTTTT
CATSRPGATNEKLFF
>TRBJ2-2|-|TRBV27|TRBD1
TGTGCCAGCAGTTTACTGGACAGGGTAGGGAGTGCCGGGGAGCTGTTTTTT
CASSLLDRVGSAGELFF